This T cell receptor beta chain came from a study of T cell repertoires in cytomegalovirus infection. On the study more broadly: CMV infection plus the matching HLA type was flagged by public TCR beta signatures.

Via MiXCR, TCRdb re-called the reads, giving one row per CDR3 protein. Counted here are roughly 150,000 distinct CDR3 sequences, 23% occurring once; the ten biggest clones make up approximately 11%. The CDR3 totals 13 residues. Germline V CDR1 and CDR2: MNHEY, SVGAGI. Points on this clonotype: A read error may account for a junction end that differs from germline.

The source material was PBMCs. This rearrangement joins TRBV6-5 to TRBJ2-7, with 9 bases that match TRBD2. This TCR was recovered from a human donor in good health (CMV status not recorded). Some clones in this sample may be carry-over from other donors' samples. CDR3 sequence (DNA): TGTGCCATCAGTTTAGCGGGGGCATACGAGCAGTACTTC. Residues: CAISLAGAYEQYF.